This T cell receptor beta chain comes out of a study of T cell repertoires in cytomegalovirus infection. The wider study: Indications came from public TCR beta signatures; they pointed to CMV infection and to a matching HLA type.

Germline V gives CDR1 LNHDA, CDR2 SQIVND (reference sequence). With 10 bases removed from V and 0 bases from J, the gap between germline ends came to 10 bases. CDR3 length equals 14 residues. Each CDR3 protein gets one entry after TCRdb re-called the reads with MiXCR. The data show 250,000 to 300,000 distinct CDR3 sequences, about 20% seen once. Overall study results and limits: Clonotype analysis showed dominance of the ex vivo response by HLA-C-restricted CMV-specific TCR beta clonotypes.

The sample holds a few counts of this clonotype. What it recognizes is unknown. The specimen was cultured PBMCs, collected from culture after CMV antigen stimulation. This TCR was recovered from a human donor in good health (CMV status not recorded). Some clones in this sample may be carry-over from other donors' samples. The chain links TRBV19 to TRBJ2-6; D not certain. The chain's CDR3 is CATKDRSGANVLTF. The CDR3 region has the DNA TGTGCCACCAAAGACCGCTCTGGGGCCAACGTCCTGACTTTC.